This T cell receptor (beta chain) was observed in a study of shared T cell receptors in the human thymus. Profiling relied on immunoSEQ multiplex PCR, and the TCRdb table lists in-frame clones only, not all of them. The top ten hold about 0.013% of the sample, which has hundreds of thousands of clones, more than 75% seen once. The data were also submitted as part of a second study, on human thymus T cells. That publication notes: All donors were healthy Finnish infants who were undergoing corrective surgery to treat congenital heart defects. Thymus specimens were resections from corrective heart surgery.

This receptor was identified in a boy in the first two years of life with a congenital heart defect. The sample comprised thymocytes.

The CDR3 DNA reads as TGTGCCAGTAGTATGTCCAGGGGTGACACCGGGGAGCTGTTTTTT. Residues: CASSMSRGDTGELFF. The rearrangement uses TRBV19 and TRBJ2-2; D may be TRBD1 (6 bases). The germline V and J ends were trimmed by 3 bases and 3 bases, with 11 bases remaining between them. Germline lookup yields CDR1 LNHDA and CDR2 SQIVND (reference sequence). The CDR3 is 15 amino acids.